These 4 T cell receptor beta chains were sequenced from one sample in a study of beta chain features in type 1 diabetes. General study findings and limits: Moderate but significant shortening of TCRB CDR3s was recorded in all four CD4+ subsets from Type 1 diabetes patients.

The investigators reverse transcribed all of the isolated RNA, so they sequenced expressed TCRB transcripts. Repertoires were generated with immunoSEQ multiplex PCR, while TCRdb's copy carries only in-frame clones and drops some. The table has a few hundred thousand clones, approximately 14% seen once; the top ten hold around 0.019%. No antigen is known for these receptors. Sequencing was performed on naive CD4+ T cells from blood. These TCRs come from a man in his thirties or forties with type 1 diabetes.

This clone was counted a few times. The chain is built from TRBV19 and TRBJ2-2; TRBD2 might be the D (5 bases). Per germline, CDR1 LNHDA and CDR2 SQIVND (reference sequence). The CDR3 runs to 14 residues. Deletions cut 7 bases from V and 0 bases from J, with 9 bases between. The CDR3 DNA sequence: TGTGCCAGTACCCGGGGAACGAACACCGGGGAGCTGTTTTTT. The encoded protein is CASTRGTNTGELFF. Looking up the rest from reference TRBV19 and TRBJ2-2 gives the full variable domain: DGGITQSPKYLFRKEGQNVTLSCEQNLNHDAMYWYRQDPGQGLRLIYYSQIVNDFQKGDIAEGYSVSREKKESFPLTVTSAQKNPTAFYLCASTRGTNTGELFFGEGSRLTVL.

This clone was counted a few times. V gene TRBV19 combines with J gene TRBJ2-7, with TRBD1 identical over 8 bases. After removal of 3 bases from V and 5 bases from J, the junction contained 3 bases not matched to a gene. Germline V gene lookup returns CDR1 LNHDA and CDR2 SQIVND (reference sequence). The CDR3 sequence is 13 residues long. CDR3 residues: CASSMARGHEQYF. The CDR3 coding sequence is TGTGCCAGTAGTATGGCCAGGGGGCACGAGCAGTACTTC. The full variable domain, rest sourced from reference TRBV19 and TRBJ2-7, is DGGITQSPKYLFRKEGQNVTLSCEQNLNHDAMYWYRQDPGQGLRLIYYSQIVNDFQKGDIAEGYSVSREKKESFPLTVTSAQKNPTAFYLCASSMARGHEQYFGPGTRLTVT.

The chain has TRBV2 and TRBJ1-2, with D uncertain. The CDR3 has 14 residues. Trimming pared 7 bases from V and 4 bases from J, leaving 16 bases between. Looked up from germline, CDR1 is SNHLY and CDR2 is FYNNEI. CDR3 region: CASTRLGGSYGYTF. CDR3 bases: TGTGCCAGCACCCGATTGGGAGGAAGCTATGGCTACACCTTC.

The chain uses TRBV14 and TRBJ1-5; D gene unclear. This CDR3 spans 13 amino acids. From germline, CDR1 is SGHDN and CDR2 FVKESK. V gave up 5 bases and J gave up 5 bases, with 10 bases separating them. The CDR3 spells CASSKNTDQPQHF. The CDR3 DNA reads TGTGCCAGCAGCAAAAATACTGATCAGCCCCAGCATTTT. Full variable domain (remainder filled in from reference TRBV14 and TRBJ1-5): EAGVTQFPSHSVIEKGQTVTLRCDPISGHDNLYWYRRVMGKEIKFLLHFVKESKQDESGMPNNRFLAERTGGTYSTLKVQPAELEDSGVYFCASSKNTDQPQHFGDGTRLSIL.